This TCR beta chain was profiled in a study of cytomegalovirus exposure and HLA in healthy donors. While the first cohort had fewer than 850 subjects, the donors belonged to the separate validation cohort of about 110 subjects. Assay: immunoSEQ multiplex PCR; the TCRdb copy retains only in-frame clones and omits some. The profile covers some 110,000 clones, with about 93% appearing a single time and over 1% taken by the ten largest. CDR3 length: 19 amino acids. Germline V gene data show CDR1 as MNHEY and CDR2 as SMNVEV (reference sequence). Trimming shortened V by 0 bases and J by 0 bases, and 20 bases separated the two germline ends.

V is TRBV27 and J is TRBJ1-1; D perhaps matches TRBD1 (5 bases). The TCR originated in a woman aged 18-29 years in good health and CMV-seronegative. The source material was PBMCs. CDR3 sequence: CASSLSHLVMGGVNTEAFF. CDR3 DNA sequence: TGTGCCAGCAGTTTATCACACCTCGTCATGGGGGGAGTGAACACTGAAGCTTTCTTT.